The sequence of this TCR beta chain was determined in a study of cytomegalovirus exposure and HLA in healthy donors. In the study overall: Samples from HLA-typed donors yielded 65 million to 85 million unique TCRs in an early data release.

Trimming took off 6 bases at V and 4 bases at J, with 24 bases between the two ends. The CDR3 is made up of 17 amino acids. CDR1 and CDR2 (germline): MNHEY, SMNVEV (reference sequence). Overall study results and limits: The authors enumerated 150 to 200 TCR beta chains as linked to cytomegalovirus. In a later analysis, V- and J-gene trimming of beta chains associated with a DCLRE1C missense variant, replicated independently.

Vbeta (60) and Jbeta (13) primers were used in the PCR. The method was immunoSEQ multiplex PCR; TCRdb's version includes in-frame clones alone and lacks a portion of them. The sample shows some 99,000 clones, around 73% of them seen only once. This clone has only a few counts. No antigen is known for it. Sample: PBMCs. The rearrangement links TRBV27 to TRBJ1-1; no definite D call. This clonotype was obtained from a female donor in good health and CMV-seronegative. The CDR3 reads CASRLVGLAGSITEAFF. The CDR3 DNA reads as TGTGCCAGCAGGTTAGTGGGGTTGGCGGGCTCCATCACTGAAGCTTTCTTT.